These 19 T cell receptor beta chains were sequenced from one sample in a study of T cells after yellow fever vaccination. Via MiXCR, TCRdb re-called the 5' RACE reads, giving one row per CDR3 protein. Seen here are more than 120,000 distinct CDR3 sequences, roughly 8% observed once, and the top ten hold approximately 0.67%. Here the sequenced sample was CD4+ T cells sorted from PBMCs, taken 5 days after the yellow fever booster vaccination. These receptors were taken from a man younger than 45 who received the YFV17D yellow fever vaccine.

The rearrangement uses TRBV7-2 and TRBJ2-2, with D hard to call. The CDR3 contains 12 residues. The germline V gene has CDR1 SGHTA and CDR2 FQGNSA. V lost 3 bases and J lost 9, with 8 bases in between. Here the CDR3 DNA reads TGTGCCAGCAGCTTTAGTTCCCGGGAGCTGTTTTTT. Translated, it gives CASSFSSRELFF. The whole variable domain, remainder taken from reference TRBV7-2 and TRBJ2-2, is GAGVSQSPSNKVTEKGKDVELRCDPISGHTALYWYRQSLGQGLEFLIYFQGNSAPDKSGLPSDRFSAERTGGSVSTLTIQRTQQEDSAVYLCASSFSSRELFFGEGSRLTVL.

This clonotype has ten or more counts. The chain has TRBV20-1 and TRBJ2-7; the match to TRBD1 covers 10 bases. Germline CDR1 DFQATT, CDR2 SNEGSKA (reference sequence). Germline trimming cut 1 base from V and 0 bases from J; bases unmatched to any gene: 6. CDR3 length: 16 amino acids. Written as DNA, the CDR3 is TGCAGTGCTAGAGGGCCGGGACAGGGGACCTCCTACGAGCAGTACTTC. It yields the protein CSARGPGQGTSYEQYF.

This clonotype was recorded a few times. This chain joins TRBV15 and TRBJ2-7; 7 nucleotides line up with TRBD1. The CDR3 sequence is 16 residues long. Germline loops: CDR1 LNHNV, CDR2 YYDKDF (reference sequence). The junction had 9 bases not matched to a gene; V was cut back by 1 base and J by 3 bases. The CDR3 is CATSRGVDRAIYEQYF. CDR3 nucleotides: TGTGCCACCAGCAGAGGCGTCGACAGGGCTATCTACGAGCAGTACTTC.

Remarks on this clonotype: Being one base from a much bigger clone, this may be a read error. V is TRBV29-1 and J is TRBJ2-3; 7 bases line up with TRBD2. The V gene's germline CDR1 is SQVTM and CDR2 ANQGSEA. CDR3 length equals 12 residues. With V trimmed by 6 bases and J by 5 bases, 5 bases remained unmatched. CDR3 nucleotides: TGCAGCGTCGCACGGGGGGTAGATACGCAGTATTTT. Translating gives CSVARGVDTQYF.

As regards this clonotype: At one boundary the junction diverges from the germline segment, which might be a read error. Here the CDR3 reads CARSLAEREQFF. In DNA form, the CDR3 reads TGTGCCAGAAGCTTGGCGGAAAGGGAGCAGTTCTTC. V gene TRBV7-8 combines with J gene TRBJ2-1; D call uncertain. There are 12 residues in the CDR3. CDR1 is SGHVS and CDR2 is FQNEAQ in the germline V gene.

This clonotype was found many times. This chain connects TRBV5-1 to TRBJ2-5; TRBD2 might be the D (5 bases). The V end was cut by 2 bases, the J end by 5 bases, with 13 bases between. CDR1 SGHRS and CDR2 YFSETQ come from the germline V gene. There are 14 residues in the CDR3. The CDR3 region has the DNA TGCGCCAGCAGCTTCCCGTCCTCGGGGGAGACCCAGTACTTC. Translation gives CASSFPSSGETQYF.

The table lists this clonotype with many counts. V usage is TRBV14 and J usage is TRBJ1-4; D is ambiguous. The CDR3 runs 14 residues. V was trimmed by 1 base and J by 2 bases, leaving 5 bases between them. Germline values: CDR1 SGHDN, CDR2 FVKESK. The CDR3 nucleotides read TGTGCCAGCAGCCAAGGGCAGACTAATGAAAAACTGTTTTTT. This translates into CASSQGQTNEKLFF. The full variable domain, its missing parts supplied by reference TRBV14 and TRBJ1-4, is EAGVTQFPSHSVIEKGQTVTLRCDPISGHDNLYWYRRVMGKEIKFLLHFVKESKQDESGMPNNRFLAERTGGTYSTLKVQPAELEDSGVYFCASSQGQTNEKLFFGSGTQLSVL.

This clonotype showed up many times. The J gene is TRBJ2-5, the V gene TRBV28; 15 positions match TRBD2. After removal of 5 bases from V and 5 bases from J, the junction contained 9 bases not matched to a gene. Germline-derived CDR1 and CDR2 are MDHEN and SYDVKM. This CDR3 region has 17 residues. In nucleotides, the CDR3 is TGTGCCAGCAGTACTTTGGGACTAGCGGGAGGTTCTGAGACCCAGTACTTC. This codes for CASSTLGLAGGSETQYF.

This clonotype was counted between two and nine times. V and J are TRBV2 and TRBJ2-6, with D hard to call. The CDR3 loop spans 13 amino acids. Trimming cost V 9 bases and J 1 base, with 7 bases left between them. Germline V lookup: CDR1 SNHLY, CDR2 FYNNEI. CDR3 DNA: TGTGCCAGGAGAACTTCTGGGGCCAACGTCCTGACTTTC. Translation: CARRTSGANVLTF.

This clonotype has at least ten counts. This sequence joins TRBV5-6 and TRBJ2-3; D gene unclear. CDR3 size: 14 residues. The germline CDR1 and CDR2 sequences are SGHDT and YYEEEE. V was cut by 2 bases and J by 4 bases, with 11 bases left in between. The CDR3: CASSFLTGSDTQYF. The CDR3 nucleotides read TGTGCCAGCAGCTTCCTGACCGGGTCAGATACGCAGTATTTT.

Notes on this clonotype: A clone one base away is much larger, so this may be a read error. The gene calls are TRBV5-1 and TRBJ2-1; 7 bases align to TRBD2. CDR1 and CDR2 (germline): SGHRS, YFSETQ. The length of the CDR3 is 13 residues. The CDR3 protein is CTTTGTNDNEQFF. CDR3 nucleotides: TGCACCACGACCGGGACTAATGACAATGAGCAGTTCTTC.

This clonotype has a count of ten or more. The chain employs TRBV11-2 and TRBJ1-1, with unresolved D. V lost 1 base and J lost 4, with 13 bases in between. The germline gives CDR1 SGHAT, CDR2 FQNNGV. CDR3 length: 15 residues. CDR3 DNA: TGTGCCAGCAGCTTAGGTGGCCTTCTGAGCACTGAAGCTTTCTTT. This translates into CASSLGGLLSTEAFF.

This clonotype was seen more than once but under ten times. The J gene is TRBJ2-7, the V gene TRBV18, with D perhaps assigned TRBD1 or TRBD2 (5 bases each). This CDR3 has 13 residues. Trimming left V 1 base short and J 5 bases short, with 9 bases between. Germline-derived CDR1 and CDR2 are KGHSH and LQKENI. CDR3 nucleotides: TGTGCCAGCTCACCACGCAGGGAGCACGAGCAGTACTTC. Encoded protein: CASSPRREHEQYF.

This clonotype was picked up many times. The genes are TRBV7-9 and TRBJ2-4; 7 bases align to TRBD2. The CDR3 is 15 residues long. The V segment lost 6 bases and the J segment 6 bases; nucleotides outside the gene matches: 11. CDR1 is SEHNR, CDR2 FQNEAQ, per germline (reference sequence). Here the CDR3 reads CASSLGTTPGNIQYF. CDR3 DNA sequence: TGTGCCAGCAGTTTGGGGACTACCCCAGGAAACATTCAGTACTTC.

V is TRBV20-1 and J is TRBJ1-5; TRBD1 matches 8 bases. Germline V gene data show CDR1 as DFQATT and CDR2 as SNEGSKA (reference sequence). The trim removed 0 bases at V and 4 bases at J, leaving 2 bases unmatched. The CDR3 totals 14 residues. The CDR3 is CSAREGQVNQPQHF. Here the CDR3 DNA reads TGCAGTGCTAGAGAGGGACAGGTTAATCAGCCCCAGCATTTT.

At least ten counts were recorded for this clonotype. The chain joins TRBV7-3 to TRBJ2-3; TRBD2 might be the D (6 bases). The CDR3 covers 14 residues. The V gene's germline CDR1 is SGHTA and CDR2 FQGTGA. Trimming cost V 5 bases and J 3 bases, with 12 bases left between them. CDR3 sequence reads: CASSLGGETDTQYF. The DNA for the CDR3 is TGTGCCAGCAGCCTCGGCGGGGAGACAGATACGCAGTATTTT.

This clonotype has just a few counts. V and J are TRBV15 and TRBJ2-5; a weak D match, TRBD2 (6 bases). V lost 1 base to trimming and J lost 5 bases, with 17 bases between them. Per the germline V gene, CDR1 is LNHNV and CDR2 is YYDKDF (reference sequence). The CDR3 runs 16 residues. The CDR3, as DNA: TGTGCCACCAGCAGAGCCCGCGCTTCCCGGGGGGAGACCCAGTACTTC. Amino acid sequence: CATSRARASRGETQYF.

At least ten counts were recorded for this clonotype. The rearrangement links TRBV20-1 to TRBJ2-7; D call uncertain. The CDR3 runs to 14 residues. Deletions cut 3 bases from V and 5 bases from J, with 17 bases between. Germline-derived CDR1 and CDR2 are DFQATT and SNEGSKA (reference sequence). The CDR3 DNA follows: TGCAGTGCTAGGATTGGAGTAGCCAGCCACGAGCAGTACTTC. Protein product: CSARIGVASHEQYF.

A remark on this clonotype: Possible read error: a much larger clone is one base away. The chain has TRBV12-3 or TRBV12-4 and TRBJ2-3; D is possibly TRBD2 (5 bases). The CDR3 has 14 amino acids. This CDR3 is CDSSLDPLVGSQYF. The CDR3 region has the DNA TGTGACAGCAGTTTAGACCCACTAGTTGGTTCGCAGTATTTT.